The clone carrying this T cell receptor beta chain was observed a handful of times. Antigen: not known. The read terminates 3 residues before the CDR3 end, so the remaining end is supplied by the germline J gene. The sample is drawn from a study of T cell clonality in common variable immunodeficiency. General study findings and limits: TCRbeta clonality was increased in CVID versus healthy controls. Reportedly, TCR beta sequences from common variable immunodeficiency showed fewer deletions and N-nucleotide insertions.

The trim removed 2 bases at V and 2 bases at J, leaving 5 bases unmatched. The germline V gene encodes CDR1 SGHTA and CDR2 FQGNSA. The CDR3 covers 15 residues. Assay used: immunoSEQ multiplex PCR; TCRdb lists only in-frame clones, some missing. This sample carries about 34,000 clones, none of them present only once. Most patients and controls had Caucasian heritage. Blood came from CVID subjects not ill and not taking immunomodulatory or immunosuppressive medication. Sequences were obtained from peripheral blood mononuclear cells. The chain joins TRBV7-2 to TRBJ2-7; 8 positions match TRBD1. The TCR sequence derives from a human donor with common variable immunodeficiency. The part of the CDR3 DNA that was read is TGTGCCAGCAGCTTAAGGACAGGGCTAACCTACGAG. Its protein is CASSLRTGLTYE. The whole CDR3 sequence reads CASSLRTGLTYEQYF.